What follows are 25 T cell receptor beta chains derived from one specimen sequenced in a study of CD8+ T cells in alopecia areata. RNA extraction and reverse transcription yielded cDNA as sequencing template. Some clones are missing from TCRdb's copy, which holds only in-frame ones; the method was immunoSEQ multiplex PCR. The sample lists 150,000 to 250,000 clones, 58% seen once, with 5.5% in the top ten. Treatment indicated: oral pan-JAK inhibitor, 5-10 mg twice daily. Sequences were derived from CD4+ T cells sorted from blood, sampled at week 24, from a patient treated with tofacitinib. The receptors come from a human donor with alopecia areata.

Points on this clone: Other DNA sequences of this sample code for an identical CDR3. The gene calls are TRBV5-1 and TRBJ2-5; 15 nucleotides match TRBD2. The J segment lost 2 bases and the V segment lost 4 bases, leaving 3 bases of the junction unmatched. The CDR3 length is 16 residues. Germline-derived CDR1 and CDR2 are SGHRS and YFSETQ. In DNA form, the CDR3 reads TGCGCCAGCAGCCCAGGACTAGCGGGGGGGCAAGAGACCCAGTACTTC. Protein product: CASSPGLAGGQETQYF. The full variable domain, with the rest looked up from reference TRBV5-1 and TRBJ2-5, is KAGVTQTPRYLIKTRGQQVTLSCSPISGHRSVSWYQQTPGQGLQFLFEYFSETQRNKGNFPGRFSGRQFSNSRSEMNVSTLELGDSALYLCASSPGLAGGQETQYFGPGTRLLVL.

This clone was counted between two and nine times. The chain joins TRBV18 to TRBJ1-5, with D perhaps matching TRBD1 (6 bases). The CDR3 runs 17 residues. Per germline, CDR1 KGHSH and CDR2 LQKENI. V lost 1 base to trimming and J lost 6 bases, with 19 bases between them. The CDR3 spells CASSPRGAGEDGQPQHF. CDR3 bases: TGTGCCAGCTCACCACGGGGGGCAGGGGAAGACGGTCAGCCCCAGCATTTT.

The rearrangement joins TRBV29-1 to TRBJ1-2, with TRBD1 matching 7 bases. Trimming removed 6 bases from V and 7 bases from J; junction bases left unmatched: 8. CDR1 and CDR2 (germline): SQVTM, ANQGSEA. This CDR3 has 12 amino acids. The CDR3 nucleotides are TGCAGCGTAGTGACAGGGACTTCTGGCTACACCTTC. Translation gives CSVVTGTSGYTF.

V usage is TRBV2 and J usage is TRBJ2-6; D unclear. There are 14 residues in the CDR3. V lost 8 bases and J lost 2, with 10 bases in between. Germline CDR1 is SNHLY and CDR2 is FYNNEI. For the CDR3, the DNA is TGTGCCAGCGGGGTCCGGGCTGGGGCCAACGTCCTGACTTTC. Encoded protein: CASGVRAGANVLTF.

The rearrangement joins TRBV29-1 to TRBJ2-1, with 12 nucleotides matching TRBD2. The V and J ends lost 3 bases and 2 bases, in that order; junction bases with no gene match: 2. Germline-derived CDR1 and CDR2 are SQVTM and ANQGSEA. The CDR3 loop spans 15 amino acids. CDR3: CSVETSGSTYNEQFF. CDR3 in DNA: TGCAGCGTTGAGACTAGCGGGAGTACCTACAATGAGCAGTTCTTC.

The rearrangement joins TRBV9 to TRBJ2-7, with a tentative D call TRBD2 (6 bases). Trimming stripped 0 bases from V and 0 bases from J, with 7 bases between. Germline CDR1 reads SGDLS; CDR2 reads YYNGEE. This CDR3 spans 14 amino acids. CDR3 protein: CASSVDGSSYEQYF. The CDR3 region has the DNA TGTGCCAGCAGCGTAGACGGGAGCTCCTACGAGCAGTACTTC. The complete variable domain, with remaining parts taken from reference TRBV9 and TRBJ2-7, reads DSGVTQTPKHLITATGQRVTLRCSPRSGDLSVYWYQQSLDQGLQFLIQYYNGEERAKGNILERFSAQQFPDLHSELNLSSLELGDSALYFCASSVDGSSYEQYFGPGTRLTVT.

This chain joins TRBV13 and TRBJ2-7; TRBD1 matches at 8 bases. Germline loops: CDR1 PRHDT, CDR2 FYEKMQ (reference sequence). CDR3 length: 15 residues. V lost 2 bases and J lost 3; bases outside the gene matches: 6. The CDR3 DNA follows: TGTGCCAGCAGCTTACGACAGGGGTCCGACTACGAGCAGTACTTC. Its translation is CASSLRQGSDYEQYF.

A few counts support this clone. V is TRBV7-8 and J is TRBJ2-7; D is unclear. CDR1 is SGHVS, CDR2 FQNEAQ, per germline. This CDR3 is 14 amino acids long. Trimming took 2 bases from V and 2 from J, leaving 10 bases between them. CDR3 in DNA: TGTGCCAGCAGCTTAAGGTCTACAGCCTACGAGCAGTACTTC. Encoded protein: CASSLRSTAYEQYF.

The chain joins TRBV29-1 to TRBJ1-1; TRBD1 might be the D (6 bases). Trimming took off 6 bases at V and 7 bases at J, with 21 bases between the two ends. The length of the CDR3 is 14 residues. Looked up from germline, CDR1 is SQVTM and CDR2 is ANQGSEA. The CDR3 bases are TGCAGCGTGGACATGACCCTGGACAGTATTGAAGCTTTCTTT. Encoded protein: CSVDMTLDSIEAFF.

The genes are TRBV7-2 and TRBJ2-5, with a possible D match to TRBD2 (6 bases). This CDR3 has 14 amino acids. Germline V gene lookup returns CDR1 SGHTA and CDR2 FQGNSA. Trimming cost V 4 bases and J 5 bases, with 14 bases left between them. CDR3 DNA: TGTGCCAGCAGCTCCCCGGGAGCAGGGGAGACCCAGTACTTC. It yields the protein CASSSPGAGETQYF.

This clone was observed a handful of times. V usage is TRBV18 and J usage is TRBJ1-1, with 7 positions matching TRBD1. The trim removed 5 bases at V and 3 bases at J, leaving 9 bases unmatched. The CDR3 totals 15 residues. Germline V gene sequence: CDR1 KGHSH, CDR2 LQKENI. The DNA of the CDR3 is TGTGCCAGCTCATCCAGGGGGAGGTTCGACACTGAAGCTTTCTTT. It is translated as CASSSRGRFDTEAFF.

The chain couples TRBV6-5 to TRBJ1-2; D ambiguous. Between the trimmed V and J ends, which lost 6 bases and 4 bases, there was a span of 12 bases. The CDR3 contains 13 residues. CDR1 MNHEY and CDR2 SVGAGI come from the germline V gene. The CDR3 region is CASSYGSFYGYTF. CDR3 in DNA: TGTGCCAGCAGCTATGGGTCCTTCTATGGCTACACCTTC.

V gene TRBV5-4 combines with J gene TRBJ2-7; D is perhaps TRBD2 (6 bases). CDR1 is SGHNT, CDR2 YYREEE, per germline (reference sequence). The CDR3 has 15 amino acids. V lost 3 bases and J 2 bases, leaving 15 bases between the germline ends. CDR3: CASSYSGRPPYEQYF. CDR3 DNA sequence: TGTGCCAGCAGCTATAGCGGAAGGCCTCCCTACGAGCAGTACTTC.

A few counts support this clone. The V call is TRBV6-1, the J call TRBJ1-6, with D possibly being TRBD1 (5 bases). CDR1 and CDR2 (germline): MNHNS, SASEGT. The V end lost 3 bases, the J end lost 8 bases, and 14 bases lay between the germline ends. The CDR3 sequence is 15 residues long. The CDR3 DNA reads as TGTGCCAGCAGTGAGGTGCAGGGCCGAGATTCACCCCTCCACTTT. Translated, it gives CASSEVQGRDSPLHF.

The rearrangement uses TRBV7-2 and TRBJ2-5; D unclear. Germline loops: CDR1 SGHTA, CDR2 FQGNSA. The CDR3 is made up of 13 amino acids. V dropped 6 bases and J dropped 5 bases, with 13 bases sitting between them. The CDR3 DNA sequence: TGTGCCAGCAGTTTTTCCCCGCTTGAGACCCAGTACTTC. This codes for CASSFSPLETQYF.

The chain recombines TRBV15 with TRBJ1-4, with unresolved D. The germline gives CDR1 LNHNV, CDR2 YYDKDF (reference sequence). The CDR3 length is 16 residues. V lost 3 bases and J lost 5, with 16 bases in between. The CDR3 bases are TGTGCCACCAGCAGCGCCGTCAGTGGGTTGAATGAAAAACTGTTTTTT. Translating it yields CATSSAVSGLNEKLFF.

The chain has TRBV27 and TRBJ2-5, with 9 nucleotides matching TRBD2. The germline V gene has CDR1 MNHEY and CDR2 SMNVEV (reference sequence). Trimming took 2 bases from V and 5 from J; bases not matched to a gene: 6. The CDR3 totals 15 residues. CDR3 residues: CASSLRLAGTETQYF. The CDR3 nucleotides are TGTGCCAGCAGTTTACGGCTAGCGGGAACGGAGACCCAGTACTTC.

The CDR3 coding sequence is TGTGCCAGCACCCCATTCCAGGTTGGGGGCTACACCTTC. Translation gives CASTPFQVGGYTF. V is TRBV5-6 and J is TRBJ1-2; no clear D. The CDR3 is made up of 13 amino acids. Trimming removed 6 bases at V and 8 bases at J, with 17 bases between. Germline CDR1 is SGHDT and CDR2 is YYEEEE.

The rearrangement joins TRBV4-1 to TRBJ2-5; the D gene is possibly TRBD2 (5 bases). CDR3 length: 15 amino acids. Germline CDR1 is MGHRA and CDR2 is YSYEKL. V was shortened by 0 bases and J by 5 bases, with 13 bases between the two germline ends. Here the CDR3 DNA reads TGCGCCAGCAGCCAAGATTCACGGGCGGGTGAGACCCAGTACTTC. It specifies CASSQDSRAGETQYF.

This clone was detected a few times. The chain links TRBV6-1 to TRBJ2-3; D remains ambiguous. Germline V gene data show CDR1 as MNHNS and CDR2 as SASEGT. CDR3 length: 15 residues. Deletions cut 1 base from V and 2 bases from J, with 10 bases between. Written as DNA, the CDR3 is TGTGCCAGCAGTGAAGTGGCACACCCCACAGATACGCAGTATTTT. It codes for CASSEVAHPTDTQYF.

V gene TRBV5-1 combines with J gene TRBJ2-3, with D tentatively TRBD2 (5 bases). The germline CDR1 and CDR2 sequences are SGHRS and YFSETQ. Deletions cut 1 base from V and 2 bases from J, with 8 bases between. CDR3 length: 14 amino acids. In DNA, the CDR3 is TGCGCCAGCAGCTTGCAGCGGACCACAGATACGCAGTATTTT. Translating gives CASSLQRTTDTQYF.

The genes are TRBV5-8 and TRBJ2-2; 8 bases agree with TRBD1. V lost 0 bases and J lost 4; bases outside the gene matches: 5. CDR1 is SGHTS, CDR2 YDEGEE, per germline. This CDR3 region has 16 residues. CDR3 DNA: TGTGCCAGCAGCTTGGGGACAGGGAGTTCCACCGGGGAGCTGTTTTTT. Its protein is CASSLGTGSSTGELFF.

This sequence joins TRBV10-3 and TRBJ2-5; D is unresolved. V lost 2 bases to trimming and J lost 0 bases, with 10 bases between them. CDR1 is ENHRY, CDR2 SYGVKD, per germline. The CDR3 contains 15 residues. The CDR3 region is CAISEETRNQETQYF. The CDR3 nucleotides are TGTGCCATCAGTGAGGAGACAAGAAACCAAGAGACCCAGTACTTC.

This rearrangement joins TRBV25-1 to TRBJ2-5; possibly TRBD1 for D (6 bases). The CDR3 is 14 residues long. V was clipped by 3 bases and J by 2 bases, with 10 bases between them. Germline V gene sequence: CDR1 MGHDK, CDR2 SYGVNS. As DNA, the CDR3 is TGTGCCAGCAGTGACCCGACAGGACAAGAGACCCAGTACTTC. This gives the protein CASSDPTGQETQYF.

This clone turned up a few times. The chain is built from TRBV19 and TRBJ1-4; a weak D match, TRBD1 (5 bases). This CDR3 spans 13 amino acids. Germline V gives CDR1 LNHDA, CDR2 SQIVND (reference sequence). Trimming cost V 5 bases and J 6 bases, with 10 bases left between them. In DNA form, the CDR3 reads TGTGCCAGTAGTTCGACAGCAGATGAAAAACTGTTTTTT. Encoded protein: CASSSTADEKLFF.